A selection of T cell receptor beta chains follows, all from one sample in a study of T cell repertoires in cytomegalovirus infection. No antigen is known for these receptors. TCRdb processed the reads anew with MiXCR; each CDR3 protein has one entry. Counted here are 640,000 or so distinct CDR3 sequences, about 33% occurring once; the ten biggest clones make up around a sixth. The sequencing used cultured PBMCs, collected from culture after CMV antigen stimulation. These receptors all stem from a human donor in good health (CMV status not recorded). Some clones in this sample may be carry-over from other donors' samples. The CDR3 runs from the conserved cysteine through the conserved F or W. Fields, in order: J gene, D gene, clone size, V gene, CDR3 DNA, CDR3 protein. The D gene is left open where the match is weak. Not all rows give a size; the values are once, few, many and, for expanded clones, a class.

J: TRBJ2-1; D: TRBD2; size: .; V: TRBV2; DNA: TGTGCCAGCAGTAGGACTAGCGGGGGGGCCAGGCAGTTCTTC; CDR3: CASSRTSGGARQFF
J: TRBJ1-4; D: .; size: many; V: TRBV7-2; DNA: TGTGCCAGCAGCTTATGGTGGTCTGATGAAAAACTGTTTTTT; CDR3: CASSLWWSDEKLFF
J: TRBJ2-7; D: .; size: .; V: TRBV11-2; DNA: TGTGCCAGCAGCTTCAGCGGGTTCTCGGGAGAGCAGTACTTC; CDR3: CASSFSGFSGEQYF
J: TRBJ2-3; D: .; size: .; V: TRBV28; DNA: TGTGCCAGCACGCTGGCTGGAACAGATACGCAGTATTTT; CDR3: CASTLAGTDTQYF
J: TRBJ2-1; D: TRBD2; size: .; V: TRBV11-3; DNA: TGTGCCAGCAGCTTAGATCAGGGCGGGAGAAATAGACATGAGCAGTTCTTC; CDR3: CASSLDQGGRNRHEQFF
J: TRBJ2-7; D: .; size: few; V: TRBV7-6; DNA: TGTGCCAGCAGCCACGCCACGGCAGAGCAGTACTTC; CDR3: CASSHATAEQYF
J: TRBJ2-7; D: TRBD1; size: few; V: TRBV28; DNA: TGTGCCAGCACCAGACAGGGTATGAGGGGGGAGCAGTACTTC; CDR3: CASTRQGMRGEQYF
J: TRBJ2-1; D: .; size: .; V: TRBV7-2; DNA: TGTGCCAGCAGCTTAGTGTCCGACCGACCGTCATATGGTGAGCAGTTCTTC; CDR3: CASSLVSDRPSYGEQFF
J: TRBJ1-1; D: .; size: few; V: TRBV6-1; DNA: TGTGCCAGCCTAGACTGGGCGAACACTGAAGCTTTCTTT; CDR3: CASLDWANTEAFF
J: TRBJ2-5; D: TRBD2; size: few; V: TRBV7-2; DNA: TGTGCCAGCAGCTTCCCCGGGACTAGCCGCCGTCGTAAAGAGACCCAGTACTTC; CDR3: CASSFPGTSRRRKETQYF
J: TRBJ2-7; D: .; size: few; V: TRBV7-2; DNA: TGTGCCAGCACCCGCAATCACAGGGACTACGAGCAGTACTTC; CDR3: CASTRNHRDYEQYF
J: TRBJ2-7; D: TRBD2; size: few; V: TRBV27; DNA: TGTGCCAGCAAAGCAAAGTTGGGGGGGGACGGCGAGCAGTACTTC; CDR3: CASKAKLGGDGEQYF
J: TRBJ1-4; D: .; size: .; V: TRBV7-9; DNA: TGTGCCAGCAGAGTCGTGGGGGCTACTAATGAAAAACTGTTTTTT; CDR3: CASRVVGATNEKLFF
J: TRBJ1-4; D: .; size: .; V: TRBV2; DNA: TGTGCCAGCAGTGATGGTATGAATGAAAAACTGTTTTTT; CDR3: CASSDGMNEKLFF
J: TRBJ1-2; D: .; size: .; V: TRBV18; DNA: TGTGCCAGCTCATTCCGGGGTCAACGGGGAAGCTATGGCTACACCTTC; CDR3: CASSFRGQRGSYGYTF
J: TRBJ2-1; D: .; size: .; V: TRBV7-4; DNA: TGTGCCAGCAGCTTAGTGGAGGGTCGGCATGAGCAGTTCTTC; CDR3: CASSLVEGRHEQFF
J: TRBJ1-2; D: .; size: .; V: TRBV20-1; DNA: TGCAGTGCTAGTCTCAGGCAGGAGGGATCACAGCAGGGCTACACCTTC; CDR3: CSASLRQEGSQQGYTF
J: TRBJ2-2; D: .; size: .; V: TRBV12-5; DNA: TGTGCTAGTGGTTTGGTATTTGCAGGGGCAGGCGGGGAGCTGTTTTTT; CDR3: CASGLVFAGAGGELFF
J: TRBJ1-1; D: TRBD1; size: few; V: TRBV7-7; DNA: TGTGCCAGCAGCTTAGGACAGGGTGGAGAAGAAGCTTTCTTT; CDR3: CASSLGQGGEEAFF
J: TRBJ1-3; D: .; size: .; V: TRBV12-3/TRBV12-4; DNA: TGTGCCAGCAGCCCCTCGGTTTCTGGAAACACCATATATTTT; CDR3: CASSPSVSGNTIYF
J: TRBJ2-1; D: TRBD1; size: .; V: TRBV6-1; DNA: TGTGCCAGCAGTGAATCCCCCGGACAGGGGTCCGACAATGAGCAGTTCTTC; CDR3: CASSESPGQGSDNEQFF
J: TRBJ2-5; D: TRBD2; size: .; V: TRBV5-4; DNA: TGTGCCAGCAGCCTGGGGACTAGCGGGGAGCAAGAGACCCAGTACTTC; CDR3: CASSLGTSGEQETQYF
J: TRBJ2-4; D: TRBD2; size: many; V: TRBV7-2; DNA: TGTGCCAGCGGCACAGCGGGACTAGCCAAAAACATTCAGTACTTC; CDR3: CASGTAGLAKNIQYF